The source of this T cell receptor beta chain is a study of graft-versus-host responses after intestinal transplantation. Trimming removed 4 bases from V and 3 bases from J, with 12 bases in between. Germline V CDR1 and CDR2: SGHAT, FQNNGV. The CDR3 has 14 residues. Concerning this clone: The antigen is undetermined.

Sequencing used immunoSEQ multiplex PCR; TCRdb keeps in-frame clones, though not all of them. Of around 99,000 clones in the sample, around 93% are singletons; the top ten hold about 2%. Notes on the study in general: Recipient marrow showed GvH clones, some seen first in ileum or blood.

The sequencing used unstimulated CD8+ T cells sorted from spleen or lymph node cells, collected before intestinal transplant. The sequence came from a human donor who received an intestinal transplant. This sequence joins TRBV11-2 and TRBJ2-5, with a tentative D call TRBD1 (6 bases). CDR3 residues: CASSSWTDKETQYF. CDR3 DNA: TGTGCCAGCAGCTCCTGGACAGATAAAGAGACCCAGTACTTC.